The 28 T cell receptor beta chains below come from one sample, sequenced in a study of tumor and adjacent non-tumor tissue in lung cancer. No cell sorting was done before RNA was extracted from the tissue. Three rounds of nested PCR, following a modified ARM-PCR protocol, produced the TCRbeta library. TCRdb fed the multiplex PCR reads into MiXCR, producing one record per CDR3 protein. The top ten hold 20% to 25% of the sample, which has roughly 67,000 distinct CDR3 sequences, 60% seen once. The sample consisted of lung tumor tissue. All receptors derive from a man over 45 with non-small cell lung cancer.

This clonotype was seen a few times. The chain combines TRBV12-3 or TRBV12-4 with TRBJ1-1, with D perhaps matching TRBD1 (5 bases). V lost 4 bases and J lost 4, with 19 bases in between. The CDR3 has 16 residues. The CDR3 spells CASSSRQTSRGTEAFF. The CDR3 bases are TGTGCCAGCAGTTCCCGACAGACTTCAAGGGGCACTGAAGCTTTCTTT.

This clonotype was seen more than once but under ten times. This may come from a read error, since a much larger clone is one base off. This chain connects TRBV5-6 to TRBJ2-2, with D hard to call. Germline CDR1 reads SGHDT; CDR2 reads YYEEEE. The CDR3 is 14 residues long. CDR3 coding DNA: TGTGCCAGCAGCTTGGGGAGAAACACCAGGGAGCTGTTTTTT. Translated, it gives CASSLGRNTRELFF.

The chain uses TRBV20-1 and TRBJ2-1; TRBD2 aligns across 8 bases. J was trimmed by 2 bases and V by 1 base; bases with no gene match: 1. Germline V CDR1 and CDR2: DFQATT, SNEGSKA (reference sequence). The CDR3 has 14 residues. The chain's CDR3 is CSARVLAAYNEQFF. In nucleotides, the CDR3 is TGCAGTGCTAGAGTACTAGCGGCCTACAATGAGCAGTTCTTC.

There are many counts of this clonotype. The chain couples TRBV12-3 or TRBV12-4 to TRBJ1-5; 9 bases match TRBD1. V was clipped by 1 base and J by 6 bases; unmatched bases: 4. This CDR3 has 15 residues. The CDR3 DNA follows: TGTGCCAGCAGTTTAGACGGGACAGGGTCTCAGCCCCAGCATTTT. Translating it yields CASSLDGTGSQPQHF.

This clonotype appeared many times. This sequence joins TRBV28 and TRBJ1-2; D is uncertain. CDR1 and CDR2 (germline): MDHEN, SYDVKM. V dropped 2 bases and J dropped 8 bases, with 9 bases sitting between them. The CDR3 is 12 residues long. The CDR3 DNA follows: TGTGCCAGCAGTTTACGACTGTTAGGCTACACCTTC. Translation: CASSLRLLGYTF.

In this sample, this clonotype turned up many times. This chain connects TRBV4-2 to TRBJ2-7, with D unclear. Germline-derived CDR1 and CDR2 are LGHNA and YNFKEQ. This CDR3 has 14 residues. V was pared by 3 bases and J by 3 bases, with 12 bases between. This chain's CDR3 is CASSQAQERYEQYF. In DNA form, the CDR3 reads TGTGCCAGCAGCCAGGCCCAGGAGCGCTACGAGCAGTACTTC.

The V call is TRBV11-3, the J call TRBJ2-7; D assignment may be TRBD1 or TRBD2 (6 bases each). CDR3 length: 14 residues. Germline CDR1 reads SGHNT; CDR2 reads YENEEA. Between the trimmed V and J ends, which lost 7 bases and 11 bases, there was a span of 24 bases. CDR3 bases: TGTGCCAGCAACTCAGAAGTCTGCGGGACAAAAAAGTACTTC. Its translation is CASNSEVCGTKKYF.

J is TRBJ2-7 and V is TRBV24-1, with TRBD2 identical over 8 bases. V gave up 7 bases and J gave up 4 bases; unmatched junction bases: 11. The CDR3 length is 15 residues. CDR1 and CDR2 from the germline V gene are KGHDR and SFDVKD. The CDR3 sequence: CATSERGLVGYEQYF. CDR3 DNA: TGTGCCACCAGCGAACGGGGACTAGTCGGGTACGAGCAGTACTTC.

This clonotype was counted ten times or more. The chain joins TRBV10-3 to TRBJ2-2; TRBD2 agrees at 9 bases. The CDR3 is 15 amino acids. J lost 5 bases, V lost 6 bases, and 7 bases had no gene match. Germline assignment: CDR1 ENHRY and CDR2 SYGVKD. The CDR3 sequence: CAIRGASGTTGELFF. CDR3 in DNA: TGTGCCATCAGGGGGGCTAGCGGGACAACCGGGGAGCTGTTTTTT.

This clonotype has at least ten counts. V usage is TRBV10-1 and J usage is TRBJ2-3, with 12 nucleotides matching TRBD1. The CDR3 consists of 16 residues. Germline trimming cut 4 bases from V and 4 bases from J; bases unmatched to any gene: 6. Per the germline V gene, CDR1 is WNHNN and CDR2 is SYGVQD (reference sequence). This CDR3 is CASSGGQGASPDTQYF. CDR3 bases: TGCGCCAGCAGTGGGGGACAGGGGGCATCCCCAGATACGCAGTATTTT.

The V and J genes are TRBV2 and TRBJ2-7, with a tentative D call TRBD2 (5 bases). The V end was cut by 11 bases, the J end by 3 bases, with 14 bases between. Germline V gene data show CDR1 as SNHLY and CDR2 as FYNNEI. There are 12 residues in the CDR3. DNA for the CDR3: TGTGCCGGCACCGTGCGGGTCTACGAGCAGTACTTC. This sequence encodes CAGTVRVYEQYF.

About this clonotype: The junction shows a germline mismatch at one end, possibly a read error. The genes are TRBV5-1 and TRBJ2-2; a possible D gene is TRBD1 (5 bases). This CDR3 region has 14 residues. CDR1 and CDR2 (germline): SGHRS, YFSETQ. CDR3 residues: CASSYGGATGELFF. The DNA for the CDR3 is TGCGCCAGCAGCTATGGTGGGGCCACCGGAGAGCTGTTTTTT.

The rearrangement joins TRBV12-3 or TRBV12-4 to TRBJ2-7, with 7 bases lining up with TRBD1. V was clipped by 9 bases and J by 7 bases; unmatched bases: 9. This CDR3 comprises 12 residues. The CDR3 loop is CARSQGVGEQYF. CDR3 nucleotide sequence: TGTGCCAGGAGTCAGGGGGTGGGTGAGCAGTACTTC.

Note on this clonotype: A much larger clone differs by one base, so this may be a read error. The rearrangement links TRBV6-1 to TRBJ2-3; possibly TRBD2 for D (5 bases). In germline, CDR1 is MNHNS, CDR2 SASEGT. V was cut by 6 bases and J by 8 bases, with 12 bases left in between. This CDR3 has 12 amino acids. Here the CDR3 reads CASRLRGVTQYF. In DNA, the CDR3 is TGTGCCAGCAGACTACGGGGAGTTACGCAGTATTTT.

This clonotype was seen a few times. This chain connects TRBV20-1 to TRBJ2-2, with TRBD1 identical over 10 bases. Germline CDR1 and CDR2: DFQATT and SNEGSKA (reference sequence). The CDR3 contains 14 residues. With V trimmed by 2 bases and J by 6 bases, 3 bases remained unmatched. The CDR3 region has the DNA TGCAGTGCTAGATCGGACAGGGGGGCCGGGGAGCTGTTTTTT. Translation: CSARSDRGAGELFF.

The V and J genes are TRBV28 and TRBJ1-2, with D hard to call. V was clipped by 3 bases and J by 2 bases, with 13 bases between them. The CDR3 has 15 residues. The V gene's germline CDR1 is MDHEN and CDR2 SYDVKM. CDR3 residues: CASSLGTGRNYGYTF. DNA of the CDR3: TGTGCCAGCAGTTTGGGCACGGGGAGAAACTATGGCTACACCTTC.

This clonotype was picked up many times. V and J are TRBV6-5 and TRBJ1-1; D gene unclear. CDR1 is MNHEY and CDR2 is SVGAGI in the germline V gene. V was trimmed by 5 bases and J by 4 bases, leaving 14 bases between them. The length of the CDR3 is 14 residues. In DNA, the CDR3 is TGTGCCAGCAGTCCTCGAGTAGATGCCACTGAAGCTTTCTTT. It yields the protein CASSPRVDATEAFF.

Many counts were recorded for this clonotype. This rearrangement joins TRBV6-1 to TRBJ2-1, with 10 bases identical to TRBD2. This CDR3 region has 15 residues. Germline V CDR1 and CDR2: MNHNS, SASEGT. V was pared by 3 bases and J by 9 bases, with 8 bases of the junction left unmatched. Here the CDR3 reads CASSERAGGQGEQFF. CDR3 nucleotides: TGTGCCAGCAGTGAGCGAGCGGGAGGGCAGGGTGAGCAGTTCTTC.

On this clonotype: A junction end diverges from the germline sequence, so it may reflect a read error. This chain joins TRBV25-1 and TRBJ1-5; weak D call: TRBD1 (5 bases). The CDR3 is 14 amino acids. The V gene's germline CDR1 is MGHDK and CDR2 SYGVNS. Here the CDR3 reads CASSPPGSNQPQRF. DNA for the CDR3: TGTGCCAGCAGTCCCCCAGGGAGCAATCAGCCCCAGCGTTTT.

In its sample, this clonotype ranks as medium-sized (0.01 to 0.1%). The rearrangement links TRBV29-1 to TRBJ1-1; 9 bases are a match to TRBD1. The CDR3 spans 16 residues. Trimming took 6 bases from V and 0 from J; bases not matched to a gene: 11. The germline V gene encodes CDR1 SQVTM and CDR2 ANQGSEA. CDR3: CSVRDRALSMNTEAFF. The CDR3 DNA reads TGCAGCGTGAGGGACAGGGCCCTGAGTATGAACACTGAAGCTTTCTTT.

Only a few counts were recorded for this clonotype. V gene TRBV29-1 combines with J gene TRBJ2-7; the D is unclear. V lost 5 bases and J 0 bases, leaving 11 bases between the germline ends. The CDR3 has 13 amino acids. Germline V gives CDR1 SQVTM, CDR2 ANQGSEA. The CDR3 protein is CSVITPGSYEQYF. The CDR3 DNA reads TGCAGCGTTATAACCCCAGGCTCCTACGAGCAGTACTTC.

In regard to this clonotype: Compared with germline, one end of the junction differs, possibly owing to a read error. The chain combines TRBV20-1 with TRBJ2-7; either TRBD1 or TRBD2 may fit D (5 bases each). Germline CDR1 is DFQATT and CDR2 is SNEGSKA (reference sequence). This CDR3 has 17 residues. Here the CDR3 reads CSARDAVGPTGSYEQYF. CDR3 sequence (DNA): TGCAGTGCTAGAGATGCGGTGGGACCGACTGGCTCCTACGAACAGTACTTC.

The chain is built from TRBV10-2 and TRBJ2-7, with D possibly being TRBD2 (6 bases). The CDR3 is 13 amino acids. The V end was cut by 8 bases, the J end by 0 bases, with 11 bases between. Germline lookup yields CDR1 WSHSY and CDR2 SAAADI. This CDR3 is CASRDSSSYEQYF. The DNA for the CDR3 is TGCGCCAGCCGGGACTCGAGCTCCTACGAGCAGTACTTC.

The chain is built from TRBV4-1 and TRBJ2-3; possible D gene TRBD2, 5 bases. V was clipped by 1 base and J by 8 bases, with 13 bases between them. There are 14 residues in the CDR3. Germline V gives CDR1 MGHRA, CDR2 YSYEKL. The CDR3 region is CASSQGRPAGTQYF. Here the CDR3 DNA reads TGCGCCAGCAGCCAAGGACGCCCCGCGGGTACGCAGTATTTT.

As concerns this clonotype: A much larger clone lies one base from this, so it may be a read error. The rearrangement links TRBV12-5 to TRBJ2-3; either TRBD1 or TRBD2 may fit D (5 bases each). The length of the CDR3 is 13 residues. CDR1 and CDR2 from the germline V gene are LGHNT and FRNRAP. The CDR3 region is CTSGMGEPGTQYF. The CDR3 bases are TGTACTAGTGGTATGGGGGAACCGGGTACGCAGTATTTT. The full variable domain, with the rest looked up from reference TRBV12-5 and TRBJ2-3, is DARVTQTPRHKVTEMGQEVTMRCQPILGHNTVFWYRQTMMQGLELLAYFRNRAPLDDSGMPKDRFSAEMPDATLATLKIQPSEPRDSAVYFCTSGMGEPGTQYFGPGTRLTVL.

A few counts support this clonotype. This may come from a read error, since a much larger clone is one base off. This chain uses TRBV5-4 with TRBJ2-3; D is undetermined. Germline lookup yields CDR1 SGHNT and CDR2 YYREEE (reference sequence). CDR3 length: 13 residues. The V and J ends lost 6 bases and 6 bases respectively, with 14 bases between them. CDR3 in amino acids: CASNIRPEDTQYF. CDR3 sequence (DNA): TGTGCCAGCAACATTAGACCCGAGGATACGCAGTATTTT.

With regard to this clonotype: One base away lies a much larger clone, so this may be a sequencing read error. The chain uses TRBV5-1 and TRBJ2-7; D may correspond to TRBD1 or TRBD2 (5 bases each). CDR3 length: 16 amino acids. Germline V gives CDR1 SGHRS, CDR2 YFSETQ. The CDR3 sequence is CASGLSGTLVGSEQYF. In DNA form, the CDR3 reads TGCGCCAGCGGCTTGTCAGGGACCCTTGTCGGTTCCGAGCAGTACTTC.

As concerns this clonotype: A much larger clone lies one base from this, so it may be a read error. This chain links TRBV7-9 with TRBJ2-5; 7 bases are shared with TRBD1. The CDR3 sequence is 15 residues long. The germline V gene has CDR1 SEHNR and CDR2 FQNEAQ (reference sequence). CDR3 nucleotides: TGTGTCAGCAGCGAATGGACAGGTAGCCAAGAGACCCAGTACTTC. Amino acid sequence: CVSSEWTGSQETQYF.